This TCR beta chain appears in the sequencing data of a study of T cell repertoires in cytomegalovirus infection. MiXCR, run by TCRdb on the reads, gives a single entry per CDR3 protein. The sample carries about 330,000 distinct CDR3 sequences, over 7.5% recorded once. This clonotype was detected only a few times. Germline V gene lookup returns CDR1 ENHRY and CDR2 SYGVKD. V was shortened by 8 bases and J by 7 bases, with 12 bases between the two germline ends. This CDR3 comprises 12 residues. The chain has TRBV10-3 and TRBJ2-1; D may be TRBD2 (5 bases). The sequence was obtained from a human donor in good health (CMV status not recorded). Some clones in this sample may be carry-over from other donors' samples. Sequencing was done on a sample of PBMCs. The DNA of the CDR3 is TGTGCCATCCCAGGAACGGGGAATGAGCAGTTCTTC. Its protein product is CAIPGTGNEQFF.